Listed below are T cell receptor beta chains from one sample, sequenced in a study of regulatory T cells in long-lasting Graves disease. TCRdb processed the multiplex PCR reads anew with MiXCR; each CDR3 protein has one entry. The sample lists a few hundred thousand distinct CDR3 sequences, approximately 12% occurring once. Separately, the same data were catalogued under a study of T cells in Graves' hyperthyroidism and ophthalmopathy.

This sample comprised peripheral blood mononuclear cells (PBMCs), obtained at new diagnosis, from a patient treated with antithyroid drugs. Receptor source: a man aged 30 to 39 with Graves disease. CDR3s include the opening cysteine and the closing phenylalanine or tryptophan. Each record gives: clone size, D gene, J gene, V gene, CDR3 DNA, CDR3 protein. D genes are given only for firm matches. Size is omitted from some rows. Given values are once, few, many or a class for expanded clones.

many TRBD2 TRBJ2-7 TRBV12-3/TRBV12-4 TGTGCCAGCAGTCCCCTAGCGGGAGCGGGCGAGCAGTACTTC CASSPLAGAGEQYF
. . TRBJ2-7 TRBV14 TGTGCCAGCAGCCATAGGCTACGAGCATCGTACTTC CASSHRLRASYF
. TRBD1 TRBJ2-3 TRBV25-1 TGTGCCAGCAGTGACCCCGGACAGGGAAGCGAGAATACGCAGTATTTT CASSDPGQGSENTQYF
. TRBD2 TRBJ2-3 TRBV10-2 TGCGCCAGCAGAAAGCGGGAGATCACAGATACGCAGTATTTT CASRKREITDTQYF
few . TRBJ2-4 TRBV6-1 TGTGCCAGCAGTCTTGGGTCCTCGGCCAAAAACATTCAGTACTTC CASSLGSSAKNIQYF
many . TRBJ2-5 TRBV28 TGTGCCAGCAGTTTATCGGCAGGGTTGGAGACCCAGTACTTC CASSLSAGLETQYF
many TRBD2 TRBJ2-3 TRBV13 TGTGCCAGCAGCTCCCGGGAGGCGGGAGTCCGTAAAGCGGATACGCAGTATTTT CASSSREAGVRKADTQYF
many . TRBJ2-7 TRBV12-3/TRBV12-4 TGTGCCAGCAGTCCTGCCCCCCGCTCCGAGCAGTACTTC CASSPAPRSEQYF
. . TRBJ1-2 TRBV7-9 TGTGCCAGCAGCCCGGCAACTCGGCGCGATGGCTACACCTTC CASSPATRRDGYTF
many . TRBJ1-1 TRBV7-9 TGTGCCAGCAGCCCTCAGACAGGCTTGAACACTGAAGCTTTCTTT CASSPQTGLNTEAFF
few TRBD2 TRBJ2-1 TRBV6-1 TGTGCCAGCAGTCTAGAGACTAGCGCATACTACAATGAGCAGTTCTTC CASSLETSAYYNEQFF
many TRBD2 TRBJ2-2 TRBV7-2 TGTGCCACAATGACTAGCGGGAGAGGCGGGGAGCTGTTTTTT CATMTSGRGGELFF
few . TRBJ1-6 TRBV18 TGTGCCAGCTCACGAGCGACACCAGATAATTCACCCCTCCACTTT CASSRATPDNSPLHF
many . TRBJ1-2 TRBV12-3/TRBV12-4 TGTGCCAGCAGCCAAACAGGACATAACTATGGCTACACCTTC CASSQTGHNYGYTF
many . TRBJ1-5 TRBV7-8 TGTGCCAGCAGCTTTGACAGGCCTCAGCCCCAGCATTTT CASSFDRPQPQHF
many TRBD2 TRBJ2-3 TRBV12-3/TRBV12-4 TGTGCCAGCAGTTTCGGTCTAGCGGGAATCACAGATACGCAGTATTTT CASSFGLAGITDTQYF
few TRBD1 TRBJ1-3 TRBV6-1 TGTGCCAGCGGAAAGACAGGGGTCGGAAACACCATATATTTT CASGKTGVGNTIYF
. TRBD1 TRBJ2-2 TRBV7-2 TGTGCCAGCAGCTCCGGGACAGGGGGGGGGGAGCTGTTTTTT CASSSGTGGGELFF
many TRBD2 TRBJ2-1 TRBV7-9 TGTGCCAGCAGCTTAGGTTGGGCGGGAGCGGGCAATGAGCAGTTCTTC CASSLGWAGAGNEQFF
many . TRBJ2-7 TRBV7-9 TGTGCCAGCAGGTCCGGAGGGCCCGAGCAGTACTTC CASRSGGPEQYF
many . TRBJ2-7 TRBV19 TGTGCCAGTAGCCGGGGGACTTTCCGCTACGAGCAGTACTTC CASSRGTFRYEQYF
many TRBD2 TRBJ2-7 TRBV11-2 TGTGCCAGCAGCTCCCGACTAGCGGCAACCTACGAGCAGTACTTC CASSSRLAATYEQYF
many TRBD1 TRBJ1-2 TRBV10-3 TGTGCCATCTCTCGTGAACAGGGGTTGAGTGGCTACACCTTC CAISREQGLSGYTF
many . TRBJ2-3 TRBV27 TGTGCCAGCAGTTTAGCGGGGAGAGGCACAGATACGCAGTATTTT CASSLAGRGTDTQYF
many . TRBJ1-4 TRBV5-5 TGTGCCAGCAGCTTGGGAGGAATGGATGAAAAACTGTTTTTT CASSLGGMDEKLFF
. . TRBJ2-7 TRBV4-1 TGCGCCAGCAGCCAAGATTTCCAGGGAAAGTACTTC CASSQDFQGKYF
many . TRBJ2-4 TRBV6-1 TGTGCCAGCAGTGAAGGGCCGGCAGACATTCAGTACTTC CASSEGPADIQYF
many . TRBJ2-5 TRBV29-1 TGCAGCGTTGGGGGACTTATGGGGGAGACCCAGTACTTC CSVGGLMGETQYF
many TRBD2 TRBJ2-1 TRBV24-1 TGTGCCACCAGTGATGGTTCGACTAGCTCGGCTGCCAATGAGCAGTTCTTC CATSDGSTSSAANEQFF
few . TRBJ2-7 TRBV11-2 TGTGCCAGCTCACCAGGGACCGAACCCTCCTACGAGCAGTACTTC CASSPGTEPSYEQYF
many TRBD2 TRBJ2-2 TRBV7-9 TGTGCCAGCAGCGATATAGCGGGGAGTGGCGGGGAGCTGTTTTTT CASSDIAGSGGELFF
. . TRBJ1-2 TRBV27 TGTGCCAGCAGTTTATCAGGTTTTTACTATGGCTACACCTTC CASSLSGFYYGYTF
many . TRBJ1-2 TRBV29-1 TGCAGCGTTCTCGGGGGTGGTGGCTACACCTTC CSVLGGGGYTF
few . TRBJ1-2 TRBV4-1 TGCGCCAGCAGCCAAGTTGTGGCAGGGGATGGCTACACCTTC CASSQVVAGDGYTF
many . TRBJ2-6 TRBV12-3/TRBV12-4 TGTGCCAGCATGAGAGCCTCTGGGGCCAACGTCCTGACTTTC CASMRASGANVLTF
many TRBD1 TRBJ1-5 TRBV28 TGTGCCAGCAGTTTACCGTCGGGACAGGGATTTAGGCGGGGTCAGCCCCAGCATTTT CASSLPSGQGFRRGQPQHF
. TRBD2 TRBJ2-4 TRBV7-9 TGTGCCAGCGCCAGGACTAGCGGGAGGGGTTACATTCAGTACTTC CASARTSGRGYIQYF
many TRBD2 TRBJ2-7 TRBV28 TGTGCCAGCAGTCCAGGGACTAGCGGGGGGGCCTACGAGCAGTACTTC CASSPGTSGGAYEQYF
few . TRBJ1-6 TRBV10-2 TGCGCCAGCAGTGAGTCGAGCAGTAGCAATTCACCCCTCCACTTT CASSESSSSNSPLHF
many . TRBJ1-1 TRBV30 TGTGCCTGGGTCGGGGCCTCCGGGGAAGCTTTCTTT CAWVGASGEAFF
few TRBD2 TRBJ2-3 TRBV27 TGTGCCAGCAGTTTAGGGTCGGCGGGAGTGGATACGCAGTATTTT CASSLGSAGVDTQYF
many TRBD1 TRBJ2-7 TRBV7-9 TGTGCCAGCAGTCGACAGGGGTACGAGCAGTACTTC CASSRQGYEQYF
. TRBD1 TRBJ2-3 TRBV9 TGTGCCAGCAGCCCTAGAGGCTCCGGGACAGGGGAAACAGATACGCAGTATTTT CASSPRGSGTGETDTQYF
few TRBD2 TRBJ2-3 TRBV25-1 TGTGCCAGCAGTGAGGGGAGGACTAGCGGGAGCACAGATACGCAGTATTTT CASSEGRTSGSTDTQYF
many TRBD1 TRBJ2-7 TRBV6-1 TGTGCCAGCAGGGCCCAGGGGGCGATTCCCCACGAGCAGTACTTC CASRAQGAIPHEQYF